This T cell receptor (beta chain) was sequenced during a study of human T cells and chemical hapten exposure. Whole-study context: TCR yields per sample varied, mainly owing to small pooled library volume differences. Study-wide findings and caveats: TCRs at high frequency, those above 1 in 1000, did not change with DPC sensitization.

The library attached unique molecular identifiers to individual cDNA molecules. TCRdb fed the RACE reads into MiXCR, producing one record per CDR3 protein. The table lists over 100,000 distinct CDR3 sequences, approximately 10% of them singletons. This clonotype was detected a few times. The antigen is undetermined. The time point denotes: healthy volunteer bleed at 2 weeks. Unfractionated whole blood was the source of the extracted total RNA. The germline V and J ends were trimmed by 2 bases and 10 bases, with 17 bases remaining between them. The CDR3 runs to 14 residues. Germline V gene data show CDR1 as MNHEY and CDR2 as SVGAGI.

The rearrangement joins TRBV6-5 to TRBJ1-2; tentatively, D is TRBD1 (5 bases). What was sequenced was whole blood. The origin of this receptor is a male donor in good health. Some clones in this sample may be carry-over from other donors' samples. CDR3 DNA sequence: TGTGCCAGCAGTTACACCGGACAACCCGATCCCTACACCTTC. Its translation: CASSYTGQPDPYTF.